The present T cell receptor beta chain was sequenced within a study of blood T cell repertoires in COVID-19. Study summary: Samples taken during acute and convalescent COVID-19 were collected in the United States, Italy and Spain. From T cells, B-cell-depleted T cells, or PBMCs came the material, which was cDNA or gDNA.

Germline CDR1 is SQVTM and CDR2 is ANQGSEA. V dropped 6 bases and J dropped 3 bases, with 17 bases sitting between them. The CDR3 extends over 14 amino acids. Generated by immunoSEQ multiplex PCR, the TCRdb table keeps only in-frame clones and is missing some. Seen here are around 270,000 clones, approximately 85% observed once, and the top ten hold about 1%. The source material was peripheral blood. The receptor comes from a human donor with COVID-19, enrolled during active disease. The donor label of this sample is uncertain. The genes are TRBV29-1 and TRBJ1-1; D is uncertain. This chain's CDR3 is CSVSSTRRDTEAFF. CDR3 sequence (DNA): TGCAGCGTCTCTTCAACTCGGAGGGACACTGAAGCTTTCTTT.